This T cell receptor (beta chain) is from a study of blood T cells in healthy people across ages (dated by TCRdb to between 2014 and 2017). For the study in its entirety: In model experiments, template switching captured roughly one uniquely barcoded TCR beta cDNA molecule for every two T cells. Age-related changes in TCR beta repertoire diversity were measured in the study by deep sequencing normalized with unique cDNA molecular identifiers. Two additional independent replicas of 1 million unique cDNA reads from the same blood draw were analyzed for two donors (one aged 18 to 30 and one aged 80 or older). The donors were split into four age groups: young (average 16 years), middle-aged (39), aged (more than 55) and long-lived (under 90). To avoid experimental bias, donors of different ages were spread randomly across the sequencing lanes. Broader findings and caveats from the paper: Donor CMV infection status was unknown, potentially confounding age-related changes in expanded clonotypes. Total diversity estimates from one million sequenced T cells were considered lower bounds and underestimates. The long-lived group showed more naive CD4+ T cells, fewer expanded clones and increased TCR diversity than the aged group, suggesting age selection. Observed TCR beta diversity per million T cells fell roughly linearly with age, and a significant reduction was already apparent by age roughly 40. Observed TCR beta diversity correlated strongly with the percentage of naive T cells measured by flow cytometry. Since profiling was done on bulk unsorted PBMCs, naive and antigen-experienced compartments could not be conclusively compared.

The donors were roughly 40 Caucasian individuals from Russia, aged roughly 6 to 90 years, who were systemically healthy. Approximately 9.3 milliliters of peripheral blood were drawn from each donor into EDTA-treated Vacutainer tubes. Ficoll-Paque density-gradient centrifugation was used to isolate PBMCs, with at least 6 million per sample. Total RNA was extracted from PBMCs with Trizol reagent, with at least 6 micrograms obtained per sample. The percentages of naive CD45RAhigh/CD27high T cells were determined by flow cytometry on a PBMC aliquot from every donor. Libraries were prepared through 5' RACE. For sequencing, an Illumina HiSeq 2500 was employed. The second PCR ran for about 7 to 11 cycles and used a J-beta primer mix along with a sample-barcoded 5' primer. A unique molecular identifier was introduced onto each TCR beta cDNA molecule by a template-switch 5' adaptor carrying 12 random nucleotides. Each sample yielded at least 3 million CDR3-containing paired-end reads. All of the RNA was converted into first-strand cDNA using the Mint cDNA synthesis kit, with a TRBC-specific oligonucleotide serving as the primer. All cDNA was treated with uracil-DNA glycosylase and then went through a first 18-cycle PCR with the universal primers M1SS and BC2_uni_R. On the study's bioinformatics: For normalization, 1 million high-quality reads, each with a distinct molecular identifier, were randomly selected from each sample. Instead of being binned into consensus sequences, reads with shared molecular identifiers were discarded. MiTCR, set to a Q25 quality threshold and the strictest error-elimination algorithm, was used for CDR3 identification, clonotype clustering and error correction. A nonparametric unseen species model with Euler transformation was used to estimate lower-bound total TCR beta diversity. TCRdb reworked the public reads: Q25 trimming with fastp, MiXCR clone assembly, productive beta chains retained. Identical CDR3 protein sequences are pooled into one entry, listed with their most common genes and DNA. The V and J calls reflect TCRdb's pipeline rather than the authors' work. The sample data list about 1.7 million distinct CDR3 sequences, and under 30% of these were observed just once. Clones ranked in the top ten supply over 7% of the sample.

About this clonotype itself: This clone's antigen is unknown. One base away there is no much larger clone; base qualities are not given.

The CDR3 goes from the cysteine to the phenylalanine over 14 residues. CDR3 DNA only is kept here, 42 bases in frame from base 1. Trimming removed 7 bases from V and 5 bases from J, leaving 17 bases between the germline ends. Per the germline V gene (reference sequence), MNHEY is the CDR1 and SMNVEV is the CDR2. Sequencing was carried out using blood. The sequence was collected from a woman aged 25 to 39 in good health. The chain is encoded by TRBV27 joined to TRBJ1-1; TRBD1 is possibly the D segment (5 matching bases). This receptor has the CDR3 CASNSGREVTEAFF. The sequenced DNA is TGTGCCAGCAACTCGGGCAGGGAGGTAACTGAAGCTTTCTTT.